One and the same sample provided the 26 T cell receptor beta chains below, sequenced in a study of CD8 T cells in Susac syndrome. cDNA came from around 0.5 to 1 ug RNA primed by random hexamers. Each CDR3 protein gets one entry after TCRdb re-called the immunoSEQ multiplex PCR reads with MiXCR. In the table there are more than 70,000 distinct CDR3 sequences, roughly 95% of which are singletons. Specimen: CD8+ T cells from PBMCs. The receptor source for this set is a human donor with Susac syndrome.

The chain has TRBV12-3 or TRBV12-4 and TRBJ2-7; tentative D call: TRBD2 (5 bases). Trimming took 8 bases from V and 0 from J, leaving 11 bases between them. The CDR3 consists of 13 residues. The CDR3 reads CASGPGISYEQYF. CDR3 nucleotide sequence: TGTGCCAGCGGCCCCGGGATCTCCTACGAGCAGTACTTC.

This chain links TRBV3-1 with TRBJ2-7; 7 bases line up with TRBD2. The ends lost 4 bases at V and 1 base at J; junction bases unmatched: 4. The CDR3 covers 14 residues. In germline, CDR1 is LGHDT, CDR2 YNNKEL (reference sequence). CDR3: CASSPHGGSYEQYF. The CDR3 bases are TGTGCCAGCAGCCCGCACGGGGGGTCCTACGAGCAGTACTTC.

This chain links TRBV7-9 with TRBJ2-5, with TRBD1 matching 8 bases. Germline CDR1 SEHNR, CDR2 FQNEAQ (reference sequence). With V trimmed by 5 bases and J by 1 base, 3 bases remained unmatched. The CDR3 consists of 14 residues. CDR3 sequence: CASSETGGQETQYF. Here the CDR3 DNA reads TGTGCCAGCAGCGAAACAGGGGGCCAAGAGACCCAGTACTTC.

The V call is TRBV11-2, the J call TRBJ2-7; 7 bases map to TRBD1. This CDR3 is built from 13 residues. V was pared by 8 bases and J by 1 base, with 5 bases of the junction left unmatched. CDR1 and CDR2 (germline): SGHAT, FQNNGV. In DNA form, the CDR3 reads TGTGCCAGCTCACAGGGGCGATCCTACGAGCAGTACTTC. Protein sequence: CASSQGRSYEQYF.

The chain recombines TRBV5-1 with TRBJ1-1; TRBD1 might be the D (6 bases). This CDR3 is built from 15 residues. The germline V gene encodes CDR1 SGHRS and CDR2 YFSETQ. V lost 1 base and J lost 3, with 13 bases in between. CDR3 bases: TGCGCCAGCAGCTTGTGGCGGACAGTGGACACTGAAGCTTTCTTT. This translates into CASSLWRTVDTEAFF.

V and J are TRBV4-1 and TRBJ1-2; D is uncertain. Germline-derived CDR1 and CDR2 are MGHRA and YSYEKL. Trimming cost V 4 bases and J 7 bases, with 13 bases left between them. This CDR3 has 13 residues. DNA of the CDR3: TGCGCCAGCAGCCGCACATTCGTCTCTGGCTACACCTTC. Its protein product is CASSRTFVSGYTF.

The J gene is TRBJ2-1, the V gene TRBV4-3; D gene ambiguous. This CDR3 is 15 amino acids long. In germline, CDR1 is LGHNA, CDR2 YSLEER. V lost 0 bases, J lost 7 bases, and 13 bases lay in between. CDR3 bases: TGCGCCAGCAGCCAAGATGAGAGCCGGAGAAATGAGCAGTTCTTC. Translating it yields CASSQDESRRNEQFF.

This chain connects TRBV28 to TRBJ2-7; weak D call: TRBD2 (5 bases). V was shortened by 5 bases and J by 0 bases, with 20 bases between the two germline ends. From germline, CDR1 is MDHEN and CDR2 SYDVKM. The CDR3 loop spans 17 amino acids. This chain's CDR3 is CASSPLQESGSSYEQYF. For the CDR3, the DNA is TGTGCCAGCAGTCCATTGCAAGAGTCGGGAAGCTCCTACGAGCAGTACTTC.

The rearrangement joins TRBV7-9 to TRBJ2-7, with 14 positions matching TRBD2. With V trimmed by 5 bases and J by 7 bases, 13 bases remained unmatched. CDR1 is SEHNR and CDR2 is FQNEAQ in the germline V gene (reference sequence). The CDR3 covers 17 residues. The chain's CDR3 is CASSQSRTSGGRGEQYF. The CDR3 nucleotides read TGTGCCAGCAGCCAGTCCCGGACTAGCGGGGGGCGAGGTGAGCAGTACTTC.

The chain joins TRBV12-3 or TRBV12-4 to TRBJ2-5; 7 bases line up with TRBD2. The CDR3 covers 13 residues. The V segment lost 10 bases and the J segment 5 bases; nucleotides outside the gene matches: 10. CDR3 sequence: CATGSGAGETQYF. CDR3 DNA sequence: TGTGCCACCGGAAGCGGGGCTGGGGAGACCCAGTACTTC.

V usage is TRBV7-9 and J usage is TRBJ2-7; D is perhaps TRBD2 (5 bases). This CDR3 region has 15 residues. The V end was cut by 0 bases, the J end by 5 bases, with 14 bases between. The germline V gene encodes CDR1 SEHNR and CDR2 FQNEAQ (reference sequence). CDR3 DNA sequence: TGTGCCAGCAGCTTAGCGGTCGAACGGGGTCACGAGCAGTACTTC. Residues: CASSLAVERGHEQYF.

The rearrangement joins TRBV7-6 to TRBJ2-7; unclear D gene. Trimming shortened V by 1 base and J by 6 bases, and 4 bases separated the two germline ends. Looked up from germline, CDR1 is SGHVS and CDR2 is FNYEAQ. The CDR3 runs 11 residues. The chain's CDR3 is CASSLEVEQYF. The CDR3 DNA follows: TGTGCCAGCAGCTTAGAAGTCGAGCAGTACTTC. The full variable domain, in which reference TRBV7-6 and TRBJ2-7 provide the parts outside the CDR3, is GAGVSQSPRYKVTKRGQDVALRCDPISGHVSLYWYRQALGQGPEFLTYFNYEAQQDKSGLPNDRFSAERPEGSISTLTIQRTEQRDSAMYRCASSLEVEQYFGPGTRLTVT.

The V call is TRBV27, the J call TRBJ2-7; D remains ambiguous. CDR3 length equals 14 residues. With 6 bases removed from V and 3 bases from J, the gap between germline ends came to 15 bases. From germline, CDR1 is MNHEY and CDR2 SMNVEV (reference sequence). CDR3 loop: CASRGRMGNYEQYF. The CDR3 nucleotides read TGTGCCAGCAGAGGAAGGATGGGAAACTACGAGCAGTACTTC.

The chain recombines TRBV27 with TRBJ1-1; possible D gene TRBD1, 5 bases. Trimming stripped 6 bases from V and 5 bases from J, with 10 bases between. This CDR3 spans 12 amino acids. CDR1 is MNHEY, CDR2 SMNVEV, per germline (reference sequence). CDR3 protein: CASRRGRTEAFF. The CDR3, as DNA: TGTGCCAGCAGACGGGGGAGGACTGAAGCTTTCTTT.

The gene calls are TRBV15 and TRBJ2-5, with D perhaps TRBD1 or TRBD2 (5 bases each). Trimming removed 3 bases at V and 5 bases at J, with 13 bases between. CDR1 and CDR2 (germline): LNHNV, YYDKDF (reference sequence). The CDR3 contains 14 residues. The CDR3: CATSSIGTGETQYF. CDR3 nucleotide sequence: TGTGCCACCAGCAGTATCGGGACCGGGGAGACCCAGTACTTC. The full variable domain, completed using reference TRBV15 and TRBJ2-5, is DAMVIQNPRYQVTQFGKPVTLSCSQTLNHNVMYWYQQKSSQAPKLLFHYYDKDFNNEADTPDNFQSRRPNTSFCFLDIRSPGLGDTAMYLCATSSIGTGETQYFGPGTRLLVL.

Points on this clonotype: The junction differs from germline at one of its ends, possibly a read error. The gene calls are TRBV29-1 and TRBJ2-7; D is possibly TRBD1 or TRBD2 (5 bases each). The germline CDR1 and CDR2 sequences are SQVTM and ANQGSEA. CDR3 length: 12 amino acids. CDR3 in amino acids: CSVEGPHYGQYF. CDR3 nucleotide sequence: TGCAGCGTTGAGGGACCCCACTACGGGCAGTACTTC.

This chain connects TRBV11-2 to TRBJ2-5; D gene uncertain. Deletions cut 4 bases from V and 4 bases from J, with 10 bases between. The CDR3 is 13 residues long. Germline loops: CDR1 SGHAT, CDR2 FQNNGV. The CDR3 sequence: CASSSRLAETQYF. CDR3 DNA sequence: TGTGCCAGCAGCTCCCGACTGGCAGAGACCCAGTACTTC.

The CDR3 bases are TGCAGTGCTAGGGACGGACTGGGGAATGAGCAGTTCTTC. Residues: CSARDGLGNEQFF. This chain uses TRBV20-1 with TRBJ2-1; possible D gene TRBD2, 5 bases. The CDR3 is 13 amino acids. CDR1 and CDR2 (germline): DFQATT, SNEGSKA (reference sequence). V lost 3 bases and J 7 bases, leaving 13 bases between the germline ends.

The chain combines TRBV5-1 with TRBJ2-7; no reliable D call. V was cut by 0 bases and J by 3 bases, with 10 bases left in between. CDR3 length: 14 residues. The germline CDR1 and CDR2 sequences are SGHRS and YFSETQ. The CDR3 loop is CASSLEAEIYEQYF. CDR3 in DNA: TGCGCCAGCAGCTTGGAGGCAGAAATCTACGAGCAGTACTTC.

V gene TRBV9 combines with J gene TRBJ2-1; no firm D call. V lost 0 bases and J lost 7, with 14 bases in between. CDR1 is SGDLS and CDR2 is YYNGEE in the germline V gene. The CDR3 sequence is 15 residues long. The CDR3 coding sequence is TGTGCCAGCAGCGTAGAAGGGAAGGGTAGTAATGAGCAGTTCTTC. It encodes CASSVEGKGSNEQFF.

The V and J genes are TRBV5-1 and TRBJ2-7; TRBD1 matches 9 bases. The CDR3 runs 15 residues. After removal of 3 bases from V and 1 base from J, the junction contained 5 bases not matched to a gene. CDR1 and CDR2 from the germline V gene are SGHRS and YFSETQ. DNA for the CDR3: TGCGCCAGCAGCTGGGGGACAGGGTGGTCCTACGAGCAGTACTTC. Encoded protein: CASSWGTGWSYEQYF.

This clonotype showed up just once. V is TRBV27 and J is TRBJ2-3; tentatively, D is TRBD1 (5 bases). Germline loops: CDR1 MNHEY, CDR2 SMNVEV (reference sequence). The CDR3 is made up of 15 amino acids. V gave up 10 bases and J gave up 3 bases, with 20 bases separating them. CDR3: CATSLGAGSTDTQYF. The CDR3 DNA sequence: TGTGCCACCTCCCTTGGGGCAGGGTCAACAGATACGCAGTATTTT.

V usage is TRBV6-5 and J usage is TRBJ2-1; 13 nucleotides match TRBD2. V shed 6 bases and J 4 bases; nucleotides not matched to a gene: 3. The CDR3 has 15 residues. Germline V gene sequence: CDR1 MNHEY, CDR2 SVGAGI. CDR3 nucleotide sequence: TGTGCCAGCAGGGGGACTAGCGGGGTGTACAATGAGCAGTTCTTC. Translated: CASRGTSGVYNEQFF.

This clonotype was detected only a few times. The V and J genes are TRBV9 and TRBJ1-2, with D perhaps matching TRBD1 (5 bases). V lost 0 bases to trimming and J lost 4 bases, with 7 bases between them. CDR3 length equals 13 residues. The germline V gene encodes CDR1 SGDLS and CDR2 YYNGEE. The CDR3 loop reads CASSVADSYGYTF. CDR3 DNA sequence: TGTGCCAGCAGCGTAGCTGACAGCTATGGCTACACCTTC.

The V and J genes are TRBV7-9 and TRBJ2-7; D gene uncertain. The V gene's germline CDR1 is SEHNR and CDR2 FQNEAQ (reference sequence). CDR3 length equals 14 residues. The V end was cut by 5 bases, the J end by 1 base, with 12 bases between. DNA for the CDR3: TGTGCCAGCAGCCCACCATTAGGGTCCTACGAGCAGTACTTC. Its protein product is CASSPPLGSYEQYF. The variable domain in full, with the rest retrieved from reference TRBV7-9 and TRBJ2-7, is DTGVSQNPRHKITKRGQNVTFRCDPISEHNRLYWYRQTLGQGPEFLTYFQNEAQLEKSRLLSDRFSAERPKGSFSTLEIQRTEQGDSAMYLCASSPPLGSYEQYFGPGTRLTVT.

CDR3 in amino acids: CASSQDRDPLYEQYF. CDR3 sequence (DNA): TGTGCCAGCAGCCAGGACCGGGATCCACTGTACGAGCAGTACTTC. This chain uses TRBV3-1 with TRBJ2-7, with D maybe TRBD2 (5 bases). This CDR3 has 15 amino acids. Trimming removed 3 bases at V and 4 bases at J, with 16 bases between. Per the germline V gene, CDR1 is LGHDT and CDR2 is YNNKEL (reference sequence).